The 30 T cell receptor beta chains below all came from one sample that was sequenced in a study of T cells in localized non-small cell lung cancer. TCRdb's copy holds only in-frame clones and misses some; the assay was immunoSEQ multiplex PCR. The sample includes fewer than 25,000 clones, around 85% of them seen just once. Sequenced here: peripheral blood, sampled before any cancer treatment. The receptors derive from a male donor aged 60 or over with stage II squamous cell lung carcinoma.

The chain uses TRBV5-1 and TRBJ1-2, with D maybe TRBD1 (5 bases). Germline-derived CDR1 and CDR2 are SGHRS and YFSETQ. The CDR3 sequence is 13 residues long. V was clipped by 0 bases and J by 6 bases, with 9 bases between them. The CDR3 region has the DNA TGCGCCAGCAGCTTGGACCAGGGAGATGGCTACACCTTC. Translation gives CASSLDQGDGYTF. The whole variable domain, filled in from reference TRBV5-1 and TRBJ1-2, reads KAGVTQTPRYLIKTRGQQVTLSCSPISGHRSVSWYQQTPGQGLQFLFEYFSETQRNKGNFPGRFSGRQFSNSRSEMNVSTLELGDSALYLCASSLDQGDGYTFGSGTRLTVV.

The chain is built from TRBV7-8 and TRBJ2-1; unclear D gene. The CDR3 covers 14 residues. Trimming pared 1 base from V and 12 bases from J, leaving 16 bases between. Germline CDR1 and CDR2: SGHVS and FQNEAQ. CDR3 sequence reads: CASSLDGRTLMQFF. Here the CDR3 DNA reads TGTGCCAGCAGCTTAGATGGACGGACGCTAATGCAGTTCTTC.

V usage is TRBV5-8 and J usage is TRBJ2-3; 12 bases fit TRBD2. The CDR3 length is 16 residues. Trimming cost V 0 bases and J 6 bases; bases outside gene matches: 5. Germline lookup yields CDR1 SGHTS and CDR2 YDEGEE. The CDR3 nucleotides are TGTGCCAGCAGCTTGGGACTAGCGGGGGCTATTGATACGCAGTATTTT. Translation gives CASSLGLAGAIDTQYF.

V gene TRBV7-2 combines with J gene TRBJ2-2, with a possible D match to TRBD1 (6 bases). Between the trimmed V and J ends, which lost 4 bases and 4 bases, there was a span of 16 bases. Germline CDR1 and CDR2: SGHTA and FQGNSA. There are 16 residues in the CDR3. CDR3 loop: CASSSTSGTLTGELFF. The CDR3 DNA reads TGTGCCAGCAGCTCCACATCCGGGACACTCACCGGGGAGCTGTTTTTT.

The CDR3 loop reads CASSPRKGDNYGYTF. CDR3 bases: TGTGCCAGCTCACCTCGTAAGGGGGACAACTATGGCTACACCTTC. The gene calls are TRBV18 and TRBJ1-2, with D possibly matching TRBD1 (6 bases). The CDR3 spans 15 residues. V dropped 3 bases and J dropped 2 bases, with 13 bases sitting between them. Per the germline V gene, CDR1 is KGHSH and CDR2 is LQKENI.

About this clone: Other DNA variants within this sample encode the same CDR3. This chain links TRBV7-3 with TRBJ2-3; TRBD2 matches 8 bases. Per the germline V gene, CDR1 is SGHTA and CDR2 is FQGTGA. After removal of 5 bases from V and 1 base from J, the junction contained 5 bases not matched to a gene. CDR3 length: 15 residues. The CDR3 is CASSPGTRGTDTQYF. The CDR3 DNA reads as TGTGCCAGCAGCCCCGGGACTAGAGGCACAGATACGCAGTATTTT.

V is TRBV14 and J is TRBJ1-2; D call uncertain. Germline values: CDR1 SGHDN, CDR2 FVKESK. The CDR3 has 14 amino acids. V lost 0 bases to trimming and J lost 3 bases, with 8 bases between them. Here the CDR3 reads CASSQENSYYGYTF. The CDR3, as DNA: TGTGCCAGCAGCCAAGAAAACAGCTACTATGGCTACACCTTC.

This clone was seen a single time. The CDR3 sequence is CASGREAFF. The CDR3 DNA reads TGTGCCAGCGGCAGAGAAGCTTTCTTT. This rearrangement joins TRBV5-5 to TRBJ1-1; no reliable D call. Germline V lookup: CDR1 SGHKS, CDR2 YYEKEE (reference sequence). The ends were cut back, 7 bases at V and 8 bases at J, with 6 bases in the middle. The CDR3 runs 9 residues.

The CDR3: CASSSGDVGGNTIYF. In nucleotides, the CDR3 is TGTGCCAGCAGTTCTGGGGACGTGGGGGGAAACACCATATATTTT. The chain links TRBV6-6 to TRBJ1-3; tentative D call: TRBD1 (5 bases). The CDR3 is 15 amino acids. Trimming pared 4 bases from V and 4 bases from J, leaving 14 bases between. Germline CDR1 and CDR2: MNHNY and SVGAGI (reference sequence).

Regarding this clone: Different DNA sequences within this sample yield the same CDR3. The V gene is TRBV2, the J gene TRBJ1-1; D is possibly TRBD1 (6 bases). Trimming shortened V by 2 bases and J by 4 bases, and 14 bases separated the two germline ends. CDR3 length equals 15 residues. Germline V gene sequence: CDR1 SNHLY, CDR2 FYNNEI. The CDR3 spells CASSERRGLGTEAFF. The CDR3 region has the DNA TGTGCCAGCAGTGAACGGAGGGGGTTGGGCACTGAAGCTTTCTTT.

The rearrangement joins TRBV4-3 to TRBJ2-7; D is perhaps TRBD1 (6 bases). The CDR3 runs 14 residues. V dropped 1 base and J dropped 1 base, with 8 bases sitting between them. CDR1 is LGHNA, CDR2 YSLEER, per germline. In DNA form, the CDR3 reads TGCGCCAGCAGCCAAGGAGGACAGTCCTACGAGCAGTACTTC. Protein: CASSQGGQSYEQYF.

The rearrangement joins TRBV7-3 to TRBJ2-2, with 7 nucleotides matching TRBD1. The CDR3 has 22 residues. Germline V gene lookup returns CDR1 SGHTA and CDR2 FQGTGA. The ends lost 3 bases at V and 0 bases at J; junction bases unmatched: 22. CDR3 DNA sequence: TGTGCCAGCAGCTTCGAAGCCCCAGGGGGTTCAAATCCGTTCGCGAACACCGGGGAGCTGTTTTTT. As protein: CASSFEAPGGSNPFANTGELFF.

The rearrangement links TRBV11-2 to TRBJ2-3; no reliable D call. Germline lookup yields CDR1 SGHAT and CDR2 FQNNGV. V was shortened by 2 bases and J by 1 base, with 10 bases between the two germline ends. The length of the CDR3 is 15 residues. CDR3 DNA sequence: TGTGCCAGCAGCTTAAGCGACATTGGCACAGATACGCAGTATTTT. Translation gives CASSLSDIGTDTQYF.

This clone was observed once. The V call is TRBV5-1, the J call TRBJ1-1, with a tentative D call TRBD1 (6 bases). V was shortened by 4 bases and J by 4 bases, with 17 bases between the two germline ends. Germline assignment: CDR1 SGHRS and CDR2 YFSETQ. The CDR3 spans 15 residues. The CDR3 sequence: CASSVGTGRVTEAFF. The DNA for the CDR3 is TGCGCCAGCAGCGTCGGCACAGGGAGGGTCACTGAAGCTTTCTTT.

The chain couples TRBV29-1 to TRBJ2-4; D possibly matches TRBD1 or TRBD2 (6 bases each). Trimming removed 3 bases from V and 7 bases from J, with 13 bases in between. Germline CDR1 reads SQVTM; CDR2 reads ANQGSEA. The CDR3 consists of 13 residues. The CDR3 is CSVEGGSMNIQYF. CDR3 in DNA: TGCAGCGTTGAGGGGGGCAGTATGAACATTCAGTACTTC.

This chain uses TRBV7-9 with TRBJ1-2; D may be TRBD1 (5 bases). Between the trimmed V and J ends, which lost 2 bases and 0 bases, there was a span of 7 bases. This CDR3 contains 14 residues. Germline V CDR1 and CDR2: SEHNR, FQNEAQ (reference sequence). The CDR3 DNA follows: TGTGCCAGCAGCTTACGACAGTCTAACTATGGCTACACCTTC. Its protein product is CASSLRQSNYGYTF.

This chain connects TRBV5-1 to TRBJ2-5; no definite D call. Germline CDR1 SGHRS, CDR2 YFSETQ. The CDR3 is made up of 11 amino acids. V lost 3 bases and J 11 bases, leaving 11 bases between the germline ends. The CDR3 loop reads CASSSVSAQYF. The CDR3 DNA reads as TGCGCCAGCAGCTCCGTTTCTGCTCAGTACTTC.

The J gene is TRBJ1-5, the V gene TRBV28, with a possible D match to TRBD1 (5 bases). In germline, CDR1 is MDHEN, CDR2 SYDVKM. Trimming removed 7 bases at V and 4 bases at J, with 11 bases between. CDR3 size: 13 residues. The chain's CDR3 is CASNWGRNQPQHF. The CDR3 DNA reads TGTGCCAGCAACTGGGGGAGGAATCAGCCCCAGCATTTT.

J is TRBJ2-2 and V is TRBV19, with 9 bases fitting TRBD1. V was clipped by 4 bases and J by 6 bases; unmatched bases: 6. Per the germline V gene, CDR1 is LNHDA and CDR2 is SQIVND (reference sequence). The CDR3 runs to 15 residues. The CDR3, as DNA: TGTGCCAGTAGTAATCAACAGGGGGCGGCCGGGGAGCTGTTTTTT. Protein: CASSNQQGAAGELFF.

The V call is TRBV7-8, the J call TRBJ2-6; D is ambiguous. The germline V gene encodes CDR1 SGHVS and CDR2 FQNEAQ. V shed 0 bases and J shed 2 bases, with 8 bases lying between them. The CDR3 runs 16 residues. The CDR3 bases are TGTGCCAGCAGCTTAGCCTCCGCAACTGGGGCCAACGTCCTGACTTTC. Translating gives CASSLASATGANVLTF.

In regard to this clone: Relative to the germline gene, one junction end is altered; a read error may explain this. The chain links TRBV27 to TRBJ1-1; TRBD1 matches 9 bases. CDR1 MNHEY and CDR2 SMNVEV come from the germline V gene (reference sequence). The CDR3 spans 14 residues. CDR3 coding DNA: TGTGCCAGCCGTTTACAGGGGGCAATGACTGAAGCTTTCTTT. Protein product: CASRLQGAMTEAFF.

This clone was detected once. J is TRBJ2-1 and V is TRBV27, with a tentative D call TRBD2 (6 bases). The CDR3 is 13 residues long. Germline V gene data show CDR1 as MNHEY and CDR2 as SMNVEV (reference sequence). The V and J ends lost 4 bases and 10 bases respectively, with 14 bases between them. This CDR3 is CASSYLLAGEQFF. The CDR3 DNA sequence: TGTGCCAGCAGTTACTTACTCGCGGGGGAGCAGTTCTTC.

This sequence joins TRBV6-1 and TRBJ2-3; tentative D call: TRBD1 (6 bases). The V end was cut by 7 bases, the J end by 3 bases, with 14 bases between. The germline gives CDR1 MNHNS, CDR2 SASEGT. The CDR3 is 14 residues long. The CDR3 region is CASTPMDRTDTQYF. CDR3 coding DNA: TGTGCCAGCACTCCTATGGACAGAACAGATACGCAGTATTTT.

In DNA, the CDR3 is TGTGCCAGCAGCTCTAGCGGGGGATTCTCCTACGAGCAGTACTTC. Amino acid sequence: CASSSSGGFSYEQYF. This chain connects TRBV11-1 to TRBJ2-7; 10 nucleotides line up with TRBD2. Germline CDR1 is SGHAT and CDR2 is FQDESV (reference sequence). Unmatched junction bases numbered 3, after V lost 4 bases and J lost 0 bases. CDR3 length: 15 amino acids.

This chain links TRBV19 with TRBJ1-3; D gene ambiguous. Germline CDR1 is LNHDA and CDR2 is SQIVND (reference sequence). The length of the CDR3 is 16 residues. V lost 7 bases, J lost 2 bases, and 18 bases lay in between. The CDR3 reads CASTRGAGETGNTIYF. The CDR3 DNA is TGTGCCAGTACTCGTGGAGCGGGAGAAACTGGAAACACCATATATTTT.

This chain uses TRBV19 with TRBJ1-5; D not certain. V shed 9 bases and J shed 0 bases, with 9 bases lying between them. CDR1 and CDR2 from the germline V gene are LNHDA and SQIVND (reference sequence). The CDR3 runs to 13 residues. CDR3 sequence reads: CASQTASNQPQHF. The CDR3 bases are TGTGCCAGCCAAACAGCTAGCAATCAGCCCCAGCATTTT.

The chain recombines TRBV19 with TRBJ2-7; a weak D match, TRBD1 (6 bases). CDR1 is LNHDA and CDR2 is SQIVND in the germline V gene (reference sequence). V was cut by 1 base and J by 1 base, with 11 bases left in between. CDR3 length: 15 residues. The CDR3 bases are TGTGCCAGTAGTATAGGGGGCAGGGGATCCTACGAGCAGTACTTC. Translation: CASSIGGRGSYEQYF.

The chain carries TRBV7-2 and TRBJ2-7; 7 bases are shared with TRBD1. This CDR3 has 14 residues. Unmatched junction bases numbered 12, after V lost 4 bases and J lost 9 bases. Germline V gives CDR1 SGHTA, CDR2 FQGNSA. In DNA form, the CDR3 reads TGTGCCAGCAGCTCAGCCGGGACAGTTTCCCGGCAGTACTTC. Residues: CASSSAGTVSRQYF.

CDR3 nucleotides: TGTGCCAGCAGTTTGGGACACTACTCCTACGAGCAGTACTTC. Encoded protein: CASSLGHYSYEQYF. The V call is TRBV6-6, the J call TRBJ2-7, with a tentative D call TRBD1 (6 bases). With 4 bases removed from V and 0 bases from J, the gap between germline ends came to 10 bases. The germline V gene has CDR1 MNHNY and CDR2 SVGAGI (reference sequence). This CDR3 contains 14 residues.

This chain connects TRBV4-3 to TRBJ2-7; D is possibly TRBD2 (6 bases). CDR1 and CDR2 from the germline V gene are LGHNA and YSLEER. The V end lost 0 bases, the J end lost 6 bases, and 9 bases lay between the germline ends. The CDR3 loop spans 13 amino acids. The CDR3 DNA sequence: TGCGCCAGCAGCCAAGATGGGGGGAGCGAGCAGTACTTC. Translated, it gives CASSQDGGSEQYF.